The 6 T cell receptor beta chains presented below share a single source sample, sequenced in a study of OX40 agonist ivuxolimab in advanced cancers. Clones were read by immunoSEQ multiplex PCR, and TCRdb kept only the in-frame ones, dropping some. The sample has approximately 70,000 clones; 86% are singletons. The sample was CD4+ or CD8+ T cells sorted from blood, taken in a trial of the OX40 agonist ivuxolimab. The origin of the receptors is an adult with an advanced solid tumor such as melanoma, head and neck, liver or kidney cancer.

J is TRBJ1-2 and V is TRBV28; maybe TRBD1 (5 bases). Germline V lookup: CDR1 MDHEN, CDR2 SYDVKM. Trimming removed 4 bases from V and 8 bases from J, with 8 bases in between. The CDR3 loop spans 11 amino acids. CDR3 bases: TGTGCCAGCAGTTCCCAGGGCGGCTACACCTTC. Its translation is CASSSQGGYTF.

In its sample, this clone was seen once. The rearrangement joins TRBV7-9 to TRBJ1-2; 9 nucleotides match TRBD1. The CDR3 totals 14 residues. The V gene's germline CDR1 is SEHNR and CDR2 FQNEAQ (reference sequence). V was pared by 6 bases and J by 8 bases, with 10 bases of the junction left unmatched. The CDR3: CASSSPDRGHGYTF. As DNA, the CDR3 is TGTGCCAGCAGTTCCCCGGACAGGGGACACGGCTACACCTTC.

The rearrangement uses TRBV5-1 and TRBJ1-6; 8 bases are shared with TRBD1. Germline CDR1 and CDR2: SGHRS and YFSETQ. V gave up 0 bases and J gave up 7 bases; unmatched junction bases: 6. The CDR3 contains 16 residues. This CDR3 reads CASSLGGQGGNSPLHF. The CDR3 DNA reads as TGCGCCAGCAGCTTGGGTGGACAGGGTGGGAATTCACCCCTCCACTTT.

CDR3 region: CASSGGLGLTQPQHF. CDR3 DNA sequence: TGTGCCAGCAGTGGAGGTCTAGGGTTGACTCAGCCCCAGCATTTT. The chain links TRBV2 to TRBJ1-5, with no clear D. Between the trimmed V and J ends, which lost 4 bases and 6 bases, there was a span of 16 bases. Germline CDR1 reads SNHLY; CDR2 reads FYNNEI. This CDR3 spans 15 amino acids.

The chain is built from TRBV12-5 and TRBJ2-2; D is tentatively TRBD1 or TRBD2 (7 bases each). The V end was cut by 2 bases, the J end by 5 bases, with 15 bases between. From germline, CDR1 is LGHNT and CDR2 FRNRAP. The length of the CDR3 is 16 residues. The CDR3 region is CASGLWRQGGTGELFF. CDR3 DNA sequence: TGTGCTAGTGGTTTGTGGAGACAGGGAGGGACCGGGGAGCTGTTTTTT. Complete variable domain (other parts from reference TRBV12-5 and TRBJ2-2): DARVTQTPRHKVTEMGQEVTMRCQPILGHNTVFWYRQTMMQGLELLAYFRNRAPLDDSGMPKDRFSAEMPDATLATLKIQPSEPRDSAVYFCASGLWRQGGTGELFFGEGSRLTVL.

This chain connects TRBV5-4 to TRBJ1-4, with 8 bases aligning to TRBD1. V was pared by 1 base and J by 8 bases, with 4 bases of the junction left unmatched. CDR3 length equals 14 residues. Germline assignment: CDR1 SGHNT and CDR2 YYREEE (reference sequence). The CDR3 spells CASSLQGAQEKLFF. CDR3 in DNA: TGTGCCAGCAGCTTGCAGGGGGCGCAGGAAAAACTGTTTTTT.